The 14 T cell receptor beta chains below were found in one sample sequenced in a study of cytomegalovirus exposure and HLA in healthy donors. Use of 60 Vbeta and 13 Jbeta primers characterized the PCR. Data came from immunoSEQ multiplex PCR; TCRdb stores just in-frame clones and leaves some out. This table has about 180,000 clones, roughly three quarters appearing once. Sequences were obtained from PBMCs. These receptors were collected from a woman in her forties or fifties in good health and CMV-seropositive.

This rearrangement joins TRBV19 to TRBJ2-2, with D tentatively TRBD1 (8 bases). V shed 10 bases and J shed 5 bases, with 17 bases lying between them. CDR1 LNHDA and CDR2 SQIVND come from the germline V gene (reference sequence). There are 14 residues in the CDR3. CDR3 protein: CATGQGGRTGELFF. CDR3 in DNA: TGTGCCACCGGACAGGGAGGGCGGACCGGGGAGCTGTTTTTT.

The chain combines TRBV2 with TRBJ1-6; possibly TRBD1 for D (6 bases). CDR1 is SNHLY and CDR2 is FYNNEI in the germline V gene. Trimming stripped 4 bases from V and 3 bases from J, with 10 bases between. CDR3 length: 15 residues. The CDR3 DNA sequence: TGTGCCAGCAGTGTTCGACAGGACTATAATTCACCCCTCCACTTT. Its protein is CASSVRQDYNSPLHF.

There are a few counts of this clone. The chain recombines TRBV30 with TRBJ2-6; D ambiguous. Germline V gene sequence: CDR1 GTSNPN, CDR2 SVGIG (reference sequence). With 0 bases removed from V and 5 bases from J, the gap between germline ends came to 5 bases. The CDR3 contains 13 residues. This CDR3 is CAWSVSWANVLTF. The DNA for the CDR3 is TGTGCCTGGAGTGTATCATGGGCCAACGTCCTGACTTTC.

The chain couples TRBV5-8 to TRBJ1-1; maybe TRBD1 (6 bases). Trimming took off 4 bases at V and 9 bases at J, with 16 bases between the two ends. The germline gives CDR1 SGHTS, CDR2 YDEGEE. The CDR3 covers 13 residues. The CDR3 DNA reads as TGTGCCAGCAGCCTCTGGGGAGGGGGTCAAGCTTTCTTT. Amino acid sequence: CASSLWGGGQAFF.

The chain couples TRBV4-1 to TRBJ2-5; 9 positions agree with TRBD2. Germline loops: CDR1 MGHRA, CDR2 YSYEKL. This CDR3 comprises 16 residues. J gave up 0 bases and V 1 base, and 3 bases lay outside the gene matches. The DNA of the CDR3 is TGCGCCAGCAGCCAAGTAGCGGGGGCCCACCAAGAGACCCAGTACTTC. This gives the protein CASSQVAGAHQETQYF.

The chain has TRBV6-5 and TRBJ1-5; tentative D call: TRBD1 (5 bases). Per germline, CDR1 MNHEY and CDR2 SVGAGI. Trimming left V 5 bases short and J 3 bases short, with 14 bases between. CDR3 length equals 15 residues. Here the CDR3 DNA reads TGTGCCAGCAGTCCCCTGGGCAGGGACAATCAGCCCCAGCATTTT. Its translation: CASSPLGRDNQPQHF.

The genes are TRBV5-8 and TRBJ2-5, with TRBD2 matching over 10 bases. The J segment lost 2 bases and the V segment lost 1 base, leaving 5 bases of the junction unmatched. Germline V CDR1 and CDR2: SGHTS, YDEGEE. The CDR3 is 16 amino acids. CDR3: CASSLLIAGGQETQYF. CDR3 sequence (DNA): TGTGCCAGCAGCTTGCTGATAGCGGGGGGACAAGAGACCCAGTACTTC.

CDR3 in amino acids: CATRTGMNTEAFF. CDR3 in DNA: TGCGCCACCAGGACAGGTATGAACACTGAAGCTTTCTTT. This chain connects TRBV5-1 to TRBJ1-1; 7 nucleotides match TRBD1. The germline CDR1 and CDR2 sequences are SGHRS and YFSETQ. This CDR3 has 13 amino acids. After removal of 9 bases from V and 0 bases from J, the junction contained 5 bases not matched to a gene.

This chain joins TRBV18 and TRBJ1-6, with TRBD1 identical over 7 bases. V lost 2 bases to trimming and J lost 8 bases; unmatched junction nucleotides: 6. This CDR3 region has 15 residues. Germline loops: CDR1 KGHSH, CDR2 LQKENI. Here the CDR3 reads CASSPDARGDSPLHF. The CDR3 nucleotides read TGTGCCAGCTCACCAGACGCCAGGGGGGATTCACCCCTCCACTTT.

The rearrangement joins TRBV6-1 to TRBJ2-5; 11 nucleotides agree with TRBD1. The CDR3 is 15 amino acids. The V gene's germline CDR1 is MNHNS and CDR2 SASEGT. Unmatched junction bases numbered 10, after V lost 11 bases and J lost 2 bases. CDR3 sequence: CAGGGDRGWQETQYF. CDR3 nucleotide sequence: TGTGCCGGGGGTGGGGACAGGGGGTGGCAAGAGACCCAGTACTTC.

The V and J genes are TRBV4-2 and TRBJ1-3; D gene ambiguous. CDR3 length equals 15 residues. Germline CDR1 LGHNA, CDR2 YNFKEQ. V lost 1 base and J lost 2, with 9 bases in between. CDR3 nucleotides: TGTGCCAGCAGCCAAGGAGGAGGTACTGGAAACACCATATATTTT. This sequence encodes CASSQGGGTGNTIYF.

V and J are TRBV18 and TRBJ2-7; no firm D call. The V and J ends lost 4 bases and 3 bases respectively, with 16 bases between them. This CDR3 region has 15 residues. In germline, CDR1 is KGHSH, CDR2 LQKENI. CDR3 amino acids: CASSHGSPPLYEQYF. CDR3 bases: TGTGCCAGCTCACACGGGTCACCTCCTCTCTACGAGCAGTACTTC.

The chain carries TRBV7-2 and TRBJ2-3; no reliable D call. The V end was cut by 1 base, the J end by 0 bases, with 8 bases between. CDR3 length equals 15 residues. CDR1 and CDR2 from the germline V gene are SGHTA and FQGNSA. The CDR3: CASSLESRSTDTQYF. CDR3 coding DNA: TGTGCCAGCAGCTTAGAGTCGCGGAGCACAGATACGCAGTATTTT.

The chain couples TRBV19 to TRBJ2-7; D might be TRBD2 (5 bases). The V gene's germline CDR1 is LNHDA and CDR2 SQIVND (reference sequence). The CDR3 loop spans 12 amino acids. The V end was cut by 1 base, the J end by 7 bases, with 8 bases between. The CDR3 sequence: CASSIGGREQYF. The CDR3 region has the DNA TGTGCCAGTAGTATAGGAGGGCGAGAGCAGTACTTC.